This TCR beta chain was captured in a study of blood T cell repertoires in COVID-19. Study-wide background: Spain, Italy and the United States supplied samples that represented acute and convalescent COVID-19. T cells, B-cell-depleted T cells, or PBMCs supplied cDNA or gDNA.

Germline lookup yields CDR1 SGHRS and CDR2 YFSETQ. Trimming at V came to 5 bases and at J to 6 bases, leaving 7 bases not matched to a gene. This CDR3 is 15 amino acids long. Under the authors' procedure: From reference gene primer amplification, estimates of nucleated cell counts were derived. Sequenced by immunoSEQ multiplex PCR; TCRdb stores in-frame clones only, minus some. The V and J calls and clone size are taken from that table; D and trimming were inferred from the DNA. The sample contains some 260,000 clones, around three quarters of which appear only once. The sample consisted of peripheral blood. The chain carries TRBV5-1 and TRBJ1-6; the match to TRBD1 covers 8 bases. The sequence came from a woman over 75 with acute or convalescent COVID-19. CDR3 DNA sequence: TGCGCCAGCAGGGGAGGGACAGGCTTTAATTCACCCCTCCACTTT. This translates into CASRGGTGFNSPLHF. Together with reference TRBV5-1 and TRBJ1-6, the CDR3 gives the full variable domain: KAGVTQTPRYLIKTRGQQVTLSCSPISGHRSVSWYQQTPGQGLQFLFEYFSETQRNKGNFPGRFSGRQFSNSRSEMNVSTLELGDSALYLCASRGGTGFNSPLHFGNGTRLTVT.